The 13 T cell receptor beta chains in this list originate from one sample, sequenced in a study of shared clonotypes between healthy human individuals. TCRdb keeps only in-frame clones here, not all; method: immunoSEQ multiplex PCR. Among roughly 520,000 clones listed, more than 95% were seen once. The sequenced sample consisted of naive CD4+ T cells sorted from blood. Subset defined: CD45RA+ positively selected. These TCRs come from a woman aged 30 to 39 in good health.

Only one count was recorded for this clone. The DNA for the CDR3 is TGTGCCAGCAGCTTAGGGGACAACTACAATGAGCAGTTCTTC. Protein: CASSLGDNYNEQFF. This chain joins TRBV7-9 and TRBJ2-1; D is perhaps TRBD1 (6 bases). CDR1 and CDR2 from the germline V gene are SEHNR and FQNEAQ (reference sequence). The CDR3 length is 14 residues. V lost 1 base and J 3 bases, leaving 7 bases between the germline ends. The variable domain in full, completed from reference TRBV7-9 and TRBJ2-1, reads DTGVSQNPRHKITKRGQNVTFRCDPISEHNRLYWYRQTLGQGPEFLTYFQNEAQLEKSRLLSDRFSAERPKGSFSTLEIQRTEQGDSAMYLCASSLGDNYNEQFFGPGTRLTVL.

This clone was seen a single time. V gene TRBV7-2 combines with J gene TRBJ2-2, with D maybe TRBD2 (5 bases). The CDR3 contains 15 residues. Germline loops: CDR1 SGHTA, CDR2 FQGNSA. V lost 5 bases, J lost 7 bases, and 17 bases lay in between. CDR3 sequence: CASSGVGALVGELFF. DNA for the CDR3: TGTGCCAGCAGCGGGGTGGGAGCCCTCGTCGGGGAGCTGTTTTTT. The variable domain in full, completed from reference TRBV7-2 and TRBJ2-2, reads GAGVSQSPSNKVTEKGKDVELRCDPISGHTALYWYRQSLGQGLEFLIYFQGNSAPDKSGLPSDRFSAERTGGSVSTLTIQRTQQEDSAVYLCASSGVGALVGELFFGEGSRLTVL.

The rearrangement uses TRBV28 and TRBJ1-3; D is uncertain. The CDR3 consists of 13 residues. V lost 6 bases, J lost 4 bases, and 10 bases lay in between. Germline CDR1 and CDR2: MDHEN and SYDVKM. CDR3 DNA: TGTGCCAGCAGACGAGGTGAGGGAAACACCATATATTTT. Protein: CASRRGEGNTIYF.

V and J are TRBV28 and TRBJ2-2; 14 nucleotides agree with TRBD2. V gave up 5 bases and J gave up 7 bases; unmatched junction bases: 21. Looked up from germline, CDR1 is MDHEN and CDR2 is SYDVKM. This CDR3 is 21 amino acids long. The CDR3 reads CASSHRMGLAGENRRVGELFF. The CDR3 DNA reads as TGTGCCAGCAGTCACCGAATGGGACTAGCGGGGGAGAATCGGAGGGTCGGGGAGCTGTTTTTT. Full variable domain (rest looked up from reference TRBV28 and TRBJ2-2): DVKVTQSSRYLVKRTGEKVFLECVQDMDHENMFWYRQDPGLGLRLIYFSYDVKMKEKGDIPEGYSVSREKKERFSLILESASTNQTSMYLCASSHRMGLAGENRRVGELFFGEGSRLTVL.

This chain connects TRBV13 to TRBJ2-5; TRBD2 aligns across 11 bases. Germline CDR1 is PRHDT and CDR2 is FYEKMQ (reference sequence). This CDR3 has 18 amino acids. The trim removed 3 bases at V and 4 bases at J, leaving 13 bases unmatched. The CDR3 DNA is TGTGCCAGCAGCTTTAGGCCCAACCGACTAGCGGGGAGAGAGACCCAGTACTTC. The encoded protein is CASSFRPNRLAGRETQYF.

The chain is built from TRBV7-9 and TRBJ2-5; TRBD1 agrees at 8 bases. The germline V gene encodes CDR1 SEHNR and CDR2 FQNEAQ (reference sequence). CDR3 size: 16 residues. J was trimmed by 2 bases and V by 4 bases; bases with no gene match: 9. The CDR3 bases are TGTGCCAGCAGCTCCGTGGGGACAGGCAAACAAGAGACCCAGTACTTC. It codes for CASSSVGTGKQETQYF.

With regard to this clone: The sample carries other DNA sequences with the same CDR3. This sequence joins TRBV5-1 and TRBJ2-2; 7 positions match TRBD1. The V gene end was trimmed by 4 bases and the J gene end by 2 bases; junction bases not matched to a gene: 5. The CDR3 has 15 residues. Germline assignment: CDR1 SGHRS and CDR2 YFSETQ. This CDR3 is CASSPGTANTGELFF. CDR3 sequence (DNA): TGCGCCAGCAGCCCGGGGACAGCCAACACCGGGGAGCTGTTTTTT.

CDR3: CASSLAGTSGNHEQFF. CDR3 nucleotide sequence: TGTGCCAGCAGCTTAGCCGGGACTAGCGGGAATCATGAGCAGTTCTTC. The chain employs TRBV7-2 and TRBJ2-1; TRBD2 matches at 13 bases. CDR3 length: 16 amino acids. V was clipped by 0 bases and J by 8 bases; unmatched bases: 4. Germline CDR1 and CDR2: SGHTA and FQGNSA.

This rearrangement joins TRBV10-1 to TRBJ2-1, with TRBD2 matching over 8 bases. The V segment lost 7 bases and the J segment 7 bases; nucleotides outside the gene matches: 12. CDR1 is WNHNN, CDR2 SYGVQD, per germline (reference sequence). The CDR3 spans 15 residues. The chain's CDR3 is CASTPTGGPGNEQFF. The CDR3 DNA follows: TGCGCCAGCACCCCTACGGGAGGGCCGGGGAATGAGCAGTTCTTC.

V and J are TRBV5-1 and TRBJ2-1, with unresolved D. The CDR3 has 12 amino acids. The V gene lost 2 bases and the J gene lost 4 bases, with 4 bases spanning the gap. Germline V gene lookup returns CDR1 SGHRS and CDR2 YFSETQ. Here the CDR3 DNA reads TGCGCCAGCAGCTTTCAGTACAATGAGCAGTTCTTC. Its translation: CASSFQYNEQFF. Using reference TRBV5-1 and TRBJ2-1 for the parts outside the CDR3, the full variable domain is KAGVTQTPRYLIKTRGQQVTLSCSPISGHRSVSWYQQTPGQGLQFLFEYFSETQRNKGNFPGRFSGRQFSNSRSEMNVSTLELGDSALYLCASSFQYNEQFFGPGTRLTVL.

This sequence joins TRBV4-2 and TRBJ2-1, with 8 bases that match TRBD2. Losses at the gene ends were 1 base for V and 7 bases for J; bases not matched to a gene: 9. This CDR3 comprises 16 residues. CDR1 is LGHNA, CDR2 YNFKEQ, per germline. CDR3 region: CASSQVPGLVINEQFF. For the CDR3, the DNA is TGTGCCAGCAGCCAAGTTCCGGGACTAGTGATAAATGAGCAGTTCTTC.

V and J are TRBV7-6 and TRBJ2-7; D call uncertain. The V and J ends lost 3 bases and 2 bases respectively, with 11 bases between them. Germline V lookup: CDR1 SGHVS, CDR2 FNYEAQ. This CDR3 is 14 amino acids long. CDR3 bases: TGTGCCAGCAGCTTTACAAGGGATGCCTACGAGCAGTACTTC. This gives the protein CASSFTRDAYEQYF. Based on the CDR3 plus reference TRBV7-6 and TRBJ2-7, the full variable domain is GAGVSQSPRYKVTKRGQDVALRCDPISGHVSLYWYRQALGQGPEFLTYFNYEAQQDKSGLPNDRFSAERPEGSISTLTIQRTEQRDSAMYRCASSFTRDAYEQYFGPGTRLTVT.

This chain joins TRBV7-2 and TRBJ2-7; TRBD1 is a possible D gene (6 bases). Trimming took off 4 bases at V and 3 bases at J, with 16 bases between the two ends. In germline, CDR1 is SGHTA, CDR2 FQGNSA. There are 15 residues in the CDR3. The CDR3 coding sequence is TGTGCCAGCAGCTCATCCGGGACACCCTTCTACGAGCAGTACTTC. The encoded protein is CASSSSGTPFYEQYF.